This T cell receptor (beta chain) was found in a study of T cell repertoires in cytomegalovirus infection. On the study more broadly: Indicated by public TCR beta signatures were CMV infection and matching HLA type.

Notes on this clonotype: Its antigen is currently unknown.

Each CDR3 protein is one row after TCRdb ran MiXCR on the reads. The table includes about 360,000 distinct CDR3 sequences, nearly 35% detected once. CDR3 length equals 13 residues. Germline V lookup: CDR1 LNHDA, CDR2 SQIVND (reference sequence). Between the trimmed V and J ends, which lost 5 bases and 2 bases, there was a span of 9 bases. The specimen comprised cultured PBMCs, sampled from culture after CMV antigen stimulation. The sequence derives from a human donor in good health (CMV status not recorded). Some clones in this sample may be carry-over from other donors' samples. V gene TRBV19 combines with J gene TRBJ1-2; unclear D gene. CDR3 in amino acids: CASSPLDNYGYTF. As DNA, the CDR3 is TGTGCCAGTAGTCCCTTGGACAACTATGGCTACACCTTC.